This T cell receptor beta chain was sequenced in a study of identical twins. Points from the study as a whole: While abundant cord blood beta clonotypes carried fewer insertions, memory repertoires showed no such pattern. Conclusions were drawn cross-sectionally by statistical analysis, without following the same donors.

One entry per CDR3 protein results from TCRdb running MiXCR on the 5' RACE reads. Among more than 600,000 distinct CDR3 sequences listed, roughly 18% were seen once. A few counts support this clonotype. Its antigen is currently unknown. These data were likewise used in another study, on T cells expressing NK-cell markers. That paper notes: Once again these clonotypes came out on top in the CD3+CD56-NKG2C+ fraction of several donors.

The TCR comes from a woman younger than 30 in good health. The sample was PBMCs.

The DNA of the CDR3 is TGTGCCAGCAGCCAACAGGGGGCGCGGACCGGGGAGCTGTTTTTT. It yields the protein CASSQQGARTGELFF. The chain is built from TRBV3-1 and TRBJ2-2; 8 positions match TRBD1. V was pared by 2 bases and J by 5 bases, with 4 bases of the junction left unmatched. Germline V gene sequence: CDR1 LGHDT, CDR2 YNNKEL (reference sequence). The CDR3 loop spans 15 amino acids.